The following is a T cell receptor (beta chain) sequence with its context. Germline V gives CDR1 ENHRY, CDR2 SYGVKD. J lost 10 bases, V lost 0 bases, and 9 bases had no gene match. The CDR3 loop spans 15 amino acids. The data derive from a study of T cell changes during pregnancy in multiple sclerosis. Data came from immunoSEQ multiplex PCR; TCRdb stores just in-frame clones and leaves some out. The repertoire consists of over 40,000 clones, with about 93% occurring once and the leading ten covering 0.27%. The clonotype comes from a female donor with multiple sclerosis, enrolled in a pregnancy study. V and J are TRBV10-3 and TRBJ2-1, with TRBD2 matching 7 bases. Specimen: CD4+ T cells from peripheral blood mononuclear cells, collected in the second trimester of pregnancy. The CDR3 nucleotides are TGTGCCATCAGTGAGTCGGCTAGCGGTACGAGGGAGCAGTTCTTC. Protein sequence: CAISESASGTREQFF.